This T cell receptor beta chain was documented in a study of OX40 agonist ivuxolimab in advanced cancers. As for the study more broadly: Ivuxolimab was a fully human IgG2 agonistic monoclonal antibody targeting the costimulatory receptor OX40 (CD134). The dose-escalation cohort was 80% to 90% male with a mean age of approximately 59 years, ranging from 23 to 79. Of the approximately 50 dose-escalation patients, hepatocellular carcinoma was present in approximately 20, melanoma in approximately 15, renal cell carcinoma in 9 and head and neck cancer in 9. Partial responses occurred in three dose-escalation patients: two with cutaneous melanoma and one with hepatocellular carcinoma. Peripheral TCRbeta sequencing was intended to test whether TCR sequence diversity was altered and clonal T-cell expansion was caused by ivuxolimab. Patients were allowed to have had prior anti-PD-1, anti-PD-L1 or anti-CTLA-4 therapy, and more than 30% of the dose-escalation patients had previously received checkpoint inhibitors. The paper reports the monotherapy dose-escalation portion (N of about 52 patients) of the phase I ivuxolimab trial. Intravenous ivuxolimab was administered to patients every 2 weeks at six dose levels: 0.01, 0.1, 0.3, 1.5, 3 and 10 mg/kg.

Patients with autoimmune disease history or receiving systemic immunosuppression were excluded from the trial. Peripheral blood for TCR sequencing was collected from all dose cohorts at baseline, on cycle 4 day 1, and on cycle 7 day 1. Samples came from an open-label, multicenter, first-in-human phase I dose-escalation trial of ivuxolimab. Adults with locally advanced or metastatic head and neck squamous cell, hepatocellular, melanoma or renal cell carcinoma were enrolled in the trial. Before TCR sequencing, CD4+ T cells and CD8+ T cells from peripheral blood were sorted into separate populations. Paper-wide results and their limitations: In the 0.1-3.0 mg/kg groups, partial responders were among the patients with the lowest normalized peripheral clonal expansion, particularly in CD8+ T cells. At doses of 0.1 to 3.0 mg/kg, clonal expansion of both CD4+ and CD8+ blood T cells was observed from baseline to week 6. Low levels of normalized T-cell clonal expansion were also seen in some nonresponding patients. On average, CD8+ T cells showed more expanded clones than CD4+ T cells after ivuxolimab. Antigen specificity was not determined for the clonally expanded peripheral T cells.

Genomic DNA was isolated from the sorted cells so that the TCRbeta CDR3 region could be sequenced. The immunoSEQ Assay was used to sequence the TCRbeta CDR3 regions. Sourced from immuneACCESS, this table was stored by TCRdb with only in-frame sequences that have V and J called. A share of the clones is absent; for the studies checked, an unresolved V gene accounts for under half, and the remainder has no known explanation. Here the sample has under 25,000 clones; 75% to 85% occur a single time. The leading ten clones occupy roughly 50% of the sample. In the case of this clone: The antigen this receptor binds is unknown. No base quality information exists; no much larger clone differs at one position.

CDR3 length: 15 amino acids, cysteine to phenylalanine. The DNA shown is the 45-base CDR3, in frame from base 1. Trimming takes 6 bases from V and 5 bases from J, and the germline ends sit 17 bases apart. The germline V gene supplies CDR1 MNHEY and CDR2 SVGAGI. This clonotype was sampled from an adult with an advanced solid tumor such as melanoma, head and neck, liver or kidney cancer. The source material was CD4+ or CD8+ T cells sorted from blood, sampled in a trial of the OX40 agonist ivuxolimab. Recombination linked TRBV6-5 to TRBJ2-1, with no confident D gene call. CDR3 loop: CASRHPALGNNEQFF. In nucleotides, the sequence is TGTGCCAGCAGACATCCCGCTCTGGGAAACAATGAGCAGTTCTTC.